These 16 T cell receptor beta chains came from one sample sequenced in a study of CD8 T cells in Susac syndrome. Random hexamers were used to reverse transcribe about 0.45 to 1 ug of RNA. TCRdb reanalysed the immunoSEQ multiplex PCR reads using MiXCR and keeps one entry per CDR3 protein. Found here are nearly 25,000 distinct CDR3 sequences, roughly 93% of them singletons; the top ten hold 0.55% to 0.7%. The sample taken for sequencing was CD8+ T cells from PBMCs. The source is a human donor with Susac syndrome.

The chain is built from TRBV6-5 and TRBJ1-5, with 8 bases that match TRBD1. Germline V lookup: CDR1 MNHEY, CDR2 SVGAGI. CDR3 length: 15 residues. The V segment lost 5 bases and the J segment 0 bases; nucleotides outside the gene matches: 3. Here the CDR3 DNA reads TGTGCCAGCAGTAGGACAGGGAATAGCAATCAGCCCCAGCATTTT. The encoded protein is CASSRTGNSNQPQHF.

The chain joins TRBV6-1 to TRBJ1-1; the D is unclear. This CDR3 comprises 14 residues. The germline V and J ends were trimmed by 8 bases and 7 bases, with 20 bases remaining between them. The germline V gene has CDR1 MNHNS and CDR2 SASEGT. CDR3 DNA sequence: TGTGCCAGCCCGTCGCAAGAACACCATTATGAAGCTTTCTTT. Translation gives CASPSQEHHYEAFF.

V is TRBV4-3 and J is TRBJ2-2; D uncertain. Germline CDR1 and CDR2: LGHNA and YSLEER. The CDR3 loop spans 15 amino acids. V lost 3 bases and J lost 5, with 13 bases in between. CDR3: CASSQTRSWTGELFF. CDR3 DNA sequence: TGCGCCAGCAGCCAGACCCGGTCATGGACCGGGGAGCTGTTTTTT.

The DNA for the CDR3 is TGTGCCAGCAGCTTAGCTAATCGGGGATACGAGCAGTACTTC. This sequence encodes CASSLANRGYEQYF. The chain carries TRBV5-6 and TRBJ2-7, with D possibly being TRBD2 (5 bases). This CDR3 has 14 residues. CDR1 SGHDT and CDR2 YYEEEE come from the germline V gene. Trimming stripped 2 bases from V and 4 bases from J, with 13 bases between. Together with reference TRBV5-6 and TRBJ2-7, the CDR3 gives the full variable domain: DAGVTQSPTHLIKTRGQQVTLRCSPKSGHDTVSWYQQALGQGPQFIFQYYEEEERQRGNFPDRFSGHQFPNYSSELNVNALLLGDSALYLCASSLANRGYEQYFGPGTRLTVT.

The chain links TRBV9 to TRBJ2-7; 7 bases are a match to TRBD1. The CDR3 spans 14 residues. Trimming at V came to 3 bases and at J to 1 base, leaving 4 bases not matched to a gene. Germline lookup yields CDR1 SGDLS and CDR2 YYNGEE. The CDR3 spells CASSEGTESYEQYF. In DNA, the CDR3 is TGTGCCAGCAGCGAAGGGACAGAGTCCTACGAGCAGTACTTC.

This chain links TRBV27 with TRBJ2-1; tentatively, D is TRBD1 (5 bases). V lost 8 bases to trimming and J lost 4 bases, with 18 bases between them. The CDR3 has 15 amino acids. Germline CDR1 reads MNHEY; CDR2 reads SMNVEV (reference sequence). CDR3 residues: CASLDFRKGYNEQFF. The CDR3 DNA reads TGTGCCAGCCTTGACTTCAGGAAGGGGTACAATGAGCAGTTCTTC.

This rearrangement joins TRBV27 to TRBJ2-1; D is ambiguous. This CDR3 contains 11 residues. Germline V lookup: CDR1 MNHEY, CDR2 SMNVEV (reference sequence). Trimming took 5 bases from V and 4 from J, leaving 3 bases between them. The CDR3 region is CASSEYNEQFF. The CDR3 DNA reads TGTGCCAGCAGTGAATACAATGAGCAGTTCTTC.

Here the CDR3 reads CAISGEGSPYEQYF. In DNA, the CDR3 is TGTGCCATCAGCGGGGAAGGGAGTCCCTACGAGCAGTACTTC. This rearrangement joins TRBV10-3 to TRBJ2-7; maybe TRBD2 (5 bases). Germline assignment: CDR1 ENHRY and CDR2 SYGVKD. This CDR3 contains 14 residues. The V gene lost 6 bases and the J gene lost 2 bases, with 14 bases spanning the gap.

This clonotype was found a few times. The V and J genes are TRBV14 and TRBJ2-7; D remains ambiguous. The ends were cut back, 0 bases at V and 6 bases at J, with 9 bases in the middle. Germline values: CDR1 SGHDN, CDR2 FVKESK. There are 13 residues in the CDR3. The CDR3 sequence is CASSQDFRGEQYF. As DNA, the CDR3 is TGTGCCAGCAGCCAAGATTTCCGTGGCGAGCAGTACTTC.

The genes are TRBV9 and TRBJ2-2; D remains ambiguous. The CDR3 totals 17 residues. V was pared by 1 base and J by 2 bases, with 15 bases between. In germline, CDR1 is SGDLS, CDR2 YYNGEE. The CDR3 protein is CASSVSVSQLNTGELFF. The CDR3, as DNA: TGTGCCAGCAGCGTAAGTGTGTCACAGCTAAACACCGGGGAGCTGTTTTTT.

The CDR3 protein is CASSPLRQPQHF. The CDR3 nucleotides read TGTGCCAGCAGCCCCCTGAGGCAGCCCCAGCATTTT. The chain is built from TRBV6-2 or TRBV6-3 and TRBJ1-5; D remains ambiguous. CDR3 length equals 12 residues. Germline CDR1 MNHEY, CDR2 SVGEGT. V was trimmed by 6 bases and J by 7 bases, leaving 10 bases between them.

V is TRBV9 and J is TRBJ2-1, with D possibly matching TRBD2 (5 bases). V gave up 4 bases and J gave up 10 bases, with 12 bases separating them. This CDR3 has 12 residues. The V gene's germline CDR1 is SGDLS and CDR2 YYNGEE. The CDR3 DNA reads as TGTGCCAGCAGCCCCCCGGGGATAGAGCAGTTCTTC. It translates to CASSPPGIEQFF.

The CDR3 DNA reads as TGTGCCAGTTGGCCGGGGCAGATGAACACTGAAGCTTTCTTT. This sequence encodes CASWPGQMNTEAFF. V usage is TRBV19 and J usage is TRBJ1-1, with a tentative D call TRBD1 (5 bases). This CDR3 is built from 14 residues. The germline V gene has CDR1 LNHDA and CDR2 SQIVND (reference sequence). Deletions cut 8 bases from V and 0 bases from J, with 13 bases between.

The CDR3 nucleotides are TGTGCCAGCAGTTCAGCGGGGGGCCGCTATGAGCAGTACTTC. Translating gives CASSSAGGRYEQYF. V gene TRBV12-3 or TRBV12-4 combines with J gene TRBJ2-7; the match to TRBD2 covers 9 bases. The CDR3 loop spans 14 amino acids. V lost 4 bases, J lost 7 bases, and 8 bases stayed unmatched.

The V call is TRBV11-2, the J call TRBJ2-7; TRBD1 or TRBD2 may be the D gene (5 bases each). Looked up from germline, CDR1 is SGHAT and CDR2 is FQNNGV. With 2 bases removed from V and 4 bases from J, the gap between germline ends came to 6 bases. The CDR3 consists of 12 residues. Here the CDR3 reads CASSLWGYEQYF. As DNA, the CDR3 is TGTGCCAGCAGCTTATGGGGGTACGAGCAGTACTTC.

V is TRBV12-3 or TRBV12-4 and J is TRBJ1-2, with 8 bases aligning to TRBD1. With 4 bases clipped from V and 8 bases from J, the junction kept 3 bases outside the gene matches. CDR3 length: 12 residues. The CDR3 spells CASSSSGGGYTF. The CDR3 region has the DNA TGTGCCAGCAGTTCTTCAGGGGGCGGCTACACCTTC.